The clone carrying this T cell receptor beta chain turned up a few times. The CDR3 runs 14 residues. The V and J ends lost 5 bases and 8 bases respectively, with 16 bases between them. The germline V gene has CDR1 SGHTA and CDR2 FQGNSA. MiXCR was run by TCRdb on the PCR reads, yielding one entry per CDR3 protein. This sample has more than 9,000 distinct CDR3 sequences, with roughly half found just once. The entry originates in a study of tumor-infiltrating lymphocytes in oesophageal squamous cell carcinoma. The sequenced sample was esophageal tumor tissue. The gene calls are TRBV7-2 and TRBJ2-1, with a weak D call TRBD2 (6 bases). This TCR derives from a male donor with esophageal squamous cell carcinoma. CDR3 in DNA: TGTGCCAGCAGCCTGGGGGGACCCTCCGATGAGCAGTTCTTC. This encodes CASSLGGPSDEQFF.